The clone carrying this T cell receptor (beta chain) appeared a single time. What it binds is not known. The source of the sample is a study of T cell repertoires in cytomegalovirus infection. Study conclusions and caveats: The study found HLA-C-restricted CMV-specific TCR beta clonotypes dominating the ex vivo response.

Via MiXCR, TCRdb re-called the reads, giving one row per CDR3 protein. The sample holds a few hundred thousand distinct CDR3 sequences, just under 40% seen once. The germline CDR1 and CDR2 sequences are SGHAT and FQNNGV. The V gene lost 0 bases and the J gene lost 5 bases, with 10 bases spanning the gap. CDR3 length: 15 residues. Material: cultured PBMCs, obtained from culture after CMV antigen stimulation. V and J are TRBV11-2 and TRBJ2-2; the D is unclear. The TCR originated in a human donor in good health (CMV status not recorded). Some clones in this sample may be carry-over from other donors' samples. The CDR3 spells CASSLEAGWTGELFF. For the CDR3, the DNA is TGTGCCAGCAGCTTAGAGGCTGGGTGGACCGGGGAGCTGTTTTTT.